The sample holds a few counts of the clone carrying this T cell receptor beta chain. What it binds is not known. TCRdb used MiXCR to reprocess the reads, holding one entry per CDR3 protein. The top ten hold around 41% of the sample, which has under 150,000 distinct CDR3 sequences, more than 30% seen once. The data belong to a study of T cell repertoires in cytomegalovirus infection. Study-level background: Selected CMV epitopes included recently identified HLA-C-restricted ones as well as well-studied HLA-B-restricted ones. Based on public TCR beta signatures, there were indications of CMV infection and of a matching HLA type. Study-wide results and limits: HLA-C-restricted CMV-specific TCR beta clonotypes prevailed in the ex vivo response.

V gave up 0 bases and J gave up 7 bases, with 15 bases separating them. Germline V CDR1 and CDR2: PRHDT, FYEKMQ (reference sequence). This CDR3 has 16 amino acids. The sequence was collected from a human donor in good health (CMV status not recorded). Some clones in this sample may be carry-over from other donors' samples. The chain carries TRBV13 and TRBJ1-4; D is undetermined. The sample was CD8+ T cells from cultured PBMCs, taken from culture after CMV antigen stimulation. The DNA of the CDR3 is TGTGCCAGCAGCTTAGGGTACCGGGCCCCCGCTGAAAAACTGTTTTTT. It encodes CASSLGYRAPAEKLFF.